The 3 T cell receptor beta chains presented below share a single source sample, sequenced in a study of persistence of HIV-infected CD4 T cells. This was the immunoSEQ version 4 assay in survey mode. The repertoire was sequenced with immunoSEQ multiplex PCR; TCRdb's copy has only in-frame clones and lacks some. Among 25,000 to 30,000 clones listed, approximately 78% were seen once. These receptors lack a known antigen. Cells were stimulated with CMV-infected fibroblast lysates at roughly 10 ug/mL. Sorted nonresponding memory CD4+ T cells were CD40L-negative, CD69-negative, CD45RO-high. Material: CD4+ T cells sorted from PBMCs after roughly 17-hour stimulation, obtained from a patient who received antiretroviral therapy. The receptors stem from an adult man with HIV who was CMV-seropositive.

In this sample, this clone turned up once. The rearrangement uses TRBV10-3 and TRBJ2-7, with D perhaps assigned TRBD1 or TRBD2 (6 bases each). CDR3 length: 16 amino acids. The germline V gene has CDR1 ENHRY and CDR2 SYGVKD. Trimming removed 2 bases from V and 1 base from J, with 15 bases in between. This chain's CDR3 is CAISERSGGLSYEQYF. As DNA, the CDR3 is TGTGCCATCAGTGAGCGATCCGGGGGCCTTTCCTACGAGCAGTACTTC.

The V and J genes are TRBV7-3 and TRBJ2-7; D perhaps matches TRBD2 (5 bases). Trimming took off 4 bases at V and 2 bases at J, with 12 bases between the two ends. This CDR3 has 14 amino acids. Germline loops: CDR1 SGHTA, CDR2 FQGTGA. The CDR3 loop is CASSSTGSTYEQYF. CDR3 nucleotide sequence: TGTGCCAGCAGCTCGACGGGGAGCACCTACGAGCAGTACTTC.

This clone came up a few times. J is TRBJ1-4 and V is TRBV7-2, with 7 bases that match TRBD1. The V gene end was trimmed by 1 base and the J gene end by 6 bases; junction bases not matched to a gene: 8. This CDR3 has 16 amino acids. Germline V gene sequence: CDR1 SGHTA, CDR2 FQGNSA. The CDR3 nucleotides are TGTGCCAGCAGCTTAGTCGTAGGCAGGGGGGATGAAAAACTGTTTTTT. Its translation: CASSLVVGRGDEKLFF.